The 21 T cell receptor beta chains listed next were all sequenced from one sample in a study of cytomegalovirus exposure and HLA in healthy donors. It was with 60 Vbeta and 13 Jbeta primers that the PCR ran. The assay was immunoSEQ multiplex PCR, and TCRdb's table has in-frame clones only and misses some. The table shows 60,000 to 80,000 clones, with under 80% occurring only once. The specimen was PBMCs. All receptors come from a woman aged 30 to 39 in good health and CMV-seronegative.

The rearrangement links TRBV9 to TRBJ2-1, with 9 bases lining up with TRBD1. The germline V gene encodes CDR1 SGDLS and CDR2 YYNGEE. V lost 4 bases, J lost 7 bases, and 6 bases stayed unmatched. The CDR3 is made up of 14 amino acids. Written as DNA, the CDR3 is TGTGCCAGCAGCTCCCGGACAGGGGCAAATGAGCAGTTCTTC. Encoded protein: CASSSRTGANEQFF.

J is TRBJ1-2 and V is TRBV11-2; D is perhaps TRBD1 (6 bases). This CDR3 spans 14 amino acids. The V gene lost 2 bases and the J gene lost 2 bases, with 9 bases spanning the gap. Germline V lookup: CDR1 SGHAT, CDR2 FQNNGV. CDR3 region: CASSLSQGNYGYTF. The CDR3 DNA reads TGTGCCAGCAGCTTAAGCCAGGGGAACTATGGCTACACCTTC.

The V and J genes are TRBV5-4 and TRBJ1-4; D remains ambiguous. CDR1 is SGHNT and CDR2 is YYREEE in the germline V gene (reference sequence). This CDR3 has 17 amino acids. V lost 1 base, J lost 0 bases, and 13 bases lay in between. The chain's CDR3 is CASSLSGVWPTNEKLFF. CDR3 sequence (DNA): TGTGCCAGCAGCTTGAGCGGGGTATGGCCAACTAATGAAAAACTGTTTTTT.

J is TRBJ1-5 and V is TRBV15; D gene unclear. The CDR3 loop spans 15 amino acids. Germline lookup yields CDR1 LNHNV and CDR2 YYDKDF (reference sequence). The ends were cut back, 1 base at V and 3 bases at J, with 10 bases in the middle. The CDR3 DNA reads TGTGCCACCAGCAGAGGAACTGCTAACAATCAGCCCCAGCATTTT. Translated: CATSRGTANNQPQHF.

In DNA, the CDR3 is TGTGCCAGTAGTGACAGGGCCGCCGGGGAGCTGTTTTTT. It codes for CASSDRAAGELFF. V and J are TRBV19 and TRBJ2-2; 7 bases agree with TRBD1. The CDR3 loop spans 13 amino acids. Trimming took 5 bases from V and 6 from J; bases not matched to a gene: 3. Germline lookup yields CDR1 LNHDA and CDR2 SQIVND (reference sequence).

The chain joins TRBV29-1 to TRBJ1-4; 8 bases line up with TRBD1. Trimming cost V 7 bases and J 4 bases; bases outside gene matches: 5. The germline V gene has CDR1 SQVTM and CDR2 ANQGSEA. This CDR3 has 13 residues. The CDR3 here is CSGGDRINEKLFF. The CDR3 region has the DNA TGCAGCGGGGGGGACAGGATTAATGAAAAACTGTTTTTT.

The table lists this clone with a few counts. The rearrangement links TRBV10-3 to TRBJ1-3; no firm D call. With 3 bases removed from V and 3 bases from J, the gap between germline ends came to 12 bases. Germline lookup yields CDR1 ENHRY and CDR2 SYGVKD. This CDR3 spans 15 amino acids. The CDR3 is CAISDVGRFGNTIYF. The CDR3 DNA is TGTGCCATCAGTGATGTCGGGAGATTTGGAAACACCATATATTTT.

V usage is TRBV30 and J usage is TRBJ2-2; TRBD1 is a possible D gene (6 bases). The CDR3 has 15 amino acids. V was pared by 5 bases and J by 3 bases, with 16 bases between. Germline lookup yields CDR1 GTSNPN and CDR2 SVGIG (reference sequence). In DNA, the CDR3 is TGTGCCTGGGGAAAAACCGGGACATACACCGGGGAGCTGTTTTTT. Protein product: CAWGKTGTYTGELFF.

The rearrangement links TRBV9 to TRBJ2-1; 12 bases are a match to TRBD2. The CDR3 contains 15 residues. Germline-derived CDR1 and CDR2 are SGDLS and YYNGEE. The junction had 3 bases not matched to a gene; V was cut back by 2 bases and J by 6 bases. CDR3 in amino acids: CASSVEGLAGNEQFF. CDR3 bases: TGTGCCAGCAGCGTCGAGGGACTAGCGGGCAATGAGCAGTTCTTC.

The chain has TRBV7-3 and TRBJ2-1, with 10 bases that match TRBD2. Germline V gene lookup returns CDR1 SGHTA and CDR2 FQGTGA. The CDR3 runs 16 residues. V shed 1 base and J 7 bases; nucleotides not matched to a gene: 7. CDR3 region: CASSLIAGGSANEQFF. DNA of the CDR3: TGTGCCAGCAGCTTAATAGCGGGAGGTTCAGCGAATGAGCAGTTCTTC. Using reference TRBV7-3 and TRBJ2-1 for the parts outside the CDR3, the full variable domain is GAGVSQTPSNKVTEKGKYVELRCDPISGHTALYWYRQSLGQGPEFLIYFQGTGAADDSGLPNDRFFAVRPEGSVSTLKIQRTERGDSAVYLCASSLIAGGSANEQFFGPGTRLTVL.

This clone was picked up one time. The rearrangement uses TRBV15 and TRBJ1-6; D is unresolved. The CDR3 is 16 residues long. Germline CDR1 and CDR2: LNHNV and YYDKDF (reference sequence). V dropped 0 bases and J dropped 5 bases, with 11 bases sitting between them. CDR3 sequence: CATSRDRGMNNSPLHF. The CDR3, as DNA: TGTGCCACCAGCAGAGATAGAGGGATGAATAATTCACCCCTCCACTTT.

V and J are TRBV28 and TRBJ2-7, with TRBD1 matching 7 bases. This CDR3 is 15 amino acids long. CDR1 MDHEN and CDR2 SYDVKM come from the germline V gene. V dropped 2 bases and J dropped 3; count of bases not matched to a gene: 7. The chain's CDR3 is CASSLGRDSHYEQYF. The CDR3, as DNA: TGTGCCAGCAGTTTAGGCCGGGACAGCCACTACGAGCAGTACTTC.

The rearrangement uses TRBV29-1 and TRBJ2-3; TRBD2 matches 9 bases. The CDR3 spans 14 residues. Germline V gene sequence: CDR1 SQVTM, CDR2 ANQGSEA. Unmatched junction bases numbered 6, after V lost 6 bases and J lost 2 bases. The CDR3 is CSVKSGRNTDTQYF. Here the CDR3 DNA reads TGCAGCGTAAAGAGCGGGAGGAACACAGATACGCAGTATTTT.

This clone was counted once. The chain combines TRBV2 with TRBJ2-1, with 10 bases fitting TRBD2. CDR3 length: 13 residues. With 9 bases clipped from V and 10 bases from J, the junction kept 9 bases outside the gene matches. Germline assignment: CDR1 SNHLY and CDR2 FYNNEI. The CDR3 loop reads CARNSGGIGEQFF. In nucleotides, the CDR3 is TGTGCCAGAAATAGCGGGGGGATCGGGGAGCAGTTCTTC.

The chain employs TRBV6-5 and TRBJ2-6, with D tentatively TRBD2 (7 bases). CDR3 length: 15 residues. V dropped 8 bases and J dropped 12 bases, with 23 bases sitting between them. Germline V gene lookup returns CDR1 MNHEY and CDR2 SVGAGI. The CDR3 here is CASHRTGGIPGVLTF. The CDR3 DNA sequence: TGTGCCAGCCACAGGACGGGGGGCATCCCCGGCGTCCTGACTTTC.

The chain employs TRBV30 and TRBJ1-2; 7 bases match TRBD1. V dropped 0 bases and J dropped 7; count of bases not matched to a gene: 14. Germline V gene sequence: CDR1 GTSNPN, CDR2 SVGIG (reference sequence). The CDR3 sequence is 16 residues long. CDR3 sequence reads: CAWSVQLGSPGGGYTF. The CDR3 nucleotides are TGTGCCTGGAGTGTACAGTTAGGGTCGCCAGGGGGTGGCTACACCTTC.

The V and J genes are TRBV6-6 and TRBJ1-1; possible D gene TRBD1, 5 bases. Trimming removed 5 bases from V and 4 bases from J, with 11 bases in between. The V gene's germline CDR1 is MNHNY and CDR2 SVGAGI (reference sequence). The CDR3 runs to 13 residues. The CDR3 bases are TGTGCCAGCAGTCTCCAGGGATCCACTGAAGCTTTCTTT. Translation: CASSLQGSTEAFF.

The rearrangement uses TRBV7-2 and TRBJ2-4, with 12 bases lining up with TRBD2. After removal of 5 bases from V and 6 bases from J, the junction contained 11 bases not matched to a gene. Germline V lookup: CDR1 SGHTA, CDR2 FQGNSA. The CDR3 runs to 17 residues. The CDR3 coding sequence is TGTGCCAGCAGCACGTCTAGCGGGAGGGCCTCCGGAAACATTCAGTACTTC. This encodes CASSTSSGRASGNIQYF.

A note on this clone: The missing conserved phenylalanine or tryptophan at the end of this CDR3 makes a read error likely. The DNA is omitted, as the CDR3 cannot be located on it reliably, and the CDR3 follows TCRdb's listing. V and J are TRBV6-1 and TRBJ1-2. The CDR3 length equals 12 residues, ends included. Germline CDR1 and CDR2: MNHNS and SASEGT. The CDR3 region is CASSLNGRFWGV.

This clone was counted between two and nine times. V and J are TRBV6-1 and TRBJ2-7; perhaps TRBD1 as D (5 bases). V lost 5 bases and J 5 bases, leaving 16 bases between the germline ends. The CDR3 spans 14 residues. Germline CDR1 and CDR2: MNHNS and SASEGT. This chain's CDR3 is CASSRPGHTHEQYF. CDR3 coding DNA: TGTGCCAGCAGTCGACCCGGACATACCCACGAGCAGTACTTC.

The chain is built from TRBV5-1 and TRBJ2-1; TRBD2 matches 8 bases. The CDR3 has 16 amino acids. With V trimmed by 3 bases and J by 0 bases, 5 bases remained unmatched. Looked up from germline, CDR1 is SGHRS and CDR2 is YFSETQ. The CDR3 DNA reads as TGCGCCAGCAGCTCCCCGACTAGCGACTCCTACAATGAGCAGTTCTTC. This sequence encodes CASSSPTSDSYNEQFF.